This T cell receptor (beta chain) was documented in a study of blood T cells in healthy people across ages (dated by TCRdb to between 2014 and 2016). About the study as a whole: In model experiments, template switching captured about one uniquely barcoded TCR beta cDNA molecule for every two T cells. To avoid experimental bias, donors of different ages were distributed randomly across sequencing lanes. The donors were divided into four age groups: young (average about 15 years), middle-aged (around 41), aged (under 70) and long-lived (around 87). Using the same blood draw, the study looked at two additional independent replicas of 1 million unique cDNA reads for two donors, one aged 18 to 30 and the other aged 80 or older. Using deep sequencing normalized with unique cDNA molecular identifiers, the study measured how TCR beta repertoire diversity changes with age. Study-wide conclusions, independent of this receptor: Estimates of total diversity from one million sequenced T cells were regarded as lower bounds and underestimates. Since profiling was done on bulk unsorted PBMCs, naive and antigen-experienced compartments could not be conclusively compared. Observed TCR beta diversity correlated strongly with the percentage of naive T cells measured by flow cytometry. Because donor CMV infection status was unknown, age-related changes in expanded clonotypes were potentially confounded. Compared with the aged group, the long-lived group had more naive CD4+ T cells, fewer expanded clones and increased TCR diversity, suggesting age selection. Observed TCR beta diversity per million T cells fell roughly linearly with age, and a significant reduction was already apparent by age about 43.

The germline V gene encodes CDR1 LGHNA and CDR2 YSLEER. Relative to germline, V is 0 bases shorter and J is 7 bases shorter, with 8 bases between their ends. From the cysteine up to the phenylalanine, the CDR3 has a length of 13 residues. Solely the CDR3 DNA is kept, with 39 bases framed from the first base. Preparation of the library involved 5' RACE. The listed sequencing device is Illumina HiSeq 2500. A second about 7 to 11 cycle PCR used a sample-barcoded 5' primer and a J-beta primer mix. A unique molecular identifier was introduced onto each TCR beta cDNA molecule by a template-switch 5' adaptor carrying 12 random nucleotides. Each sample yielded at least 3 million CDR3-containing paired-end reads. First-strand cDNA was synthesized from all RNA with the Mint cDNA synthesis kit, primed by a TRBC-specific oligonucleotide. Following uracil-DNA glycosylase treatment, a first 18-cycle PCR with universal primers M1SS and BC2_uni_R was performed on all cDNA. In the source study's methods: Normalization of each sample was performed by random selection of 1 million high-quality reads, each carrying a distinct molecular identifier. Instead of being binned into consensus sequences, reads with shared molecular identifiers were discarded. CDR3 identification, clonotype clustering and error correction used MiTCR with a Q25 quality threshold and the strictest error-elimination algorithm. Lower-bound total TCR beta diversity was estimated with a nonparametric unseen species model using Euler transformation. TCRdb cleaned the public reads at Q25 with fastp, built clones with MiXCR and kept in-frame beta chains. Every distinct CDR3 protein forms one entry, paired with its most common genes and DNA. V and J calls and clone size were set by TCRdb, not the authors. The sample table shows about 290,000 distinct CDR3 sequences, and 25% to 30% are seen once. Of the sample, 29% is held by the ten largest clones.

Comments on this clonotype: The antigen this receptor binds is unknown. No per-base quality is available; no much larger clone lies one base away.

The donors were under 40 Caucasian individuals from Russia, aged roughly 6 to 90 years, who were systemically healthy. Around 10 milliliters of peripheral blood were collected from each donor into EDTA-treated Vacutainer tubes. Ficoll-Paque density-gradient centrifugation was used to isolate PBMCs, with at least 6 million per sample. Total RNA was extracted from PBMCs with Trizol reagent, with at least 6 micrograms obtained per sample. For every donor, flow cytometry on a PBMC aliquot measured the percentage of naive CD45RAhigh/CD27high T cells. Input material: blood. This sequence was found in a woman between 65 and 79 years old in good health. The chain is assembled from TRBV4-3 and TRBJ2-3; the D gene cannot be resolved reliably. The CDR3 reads CASSQETLNTQYF. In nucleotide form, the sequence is TGCGCCAGCAGCCAAGAGACTCTAAATACGCAGTATTTT.